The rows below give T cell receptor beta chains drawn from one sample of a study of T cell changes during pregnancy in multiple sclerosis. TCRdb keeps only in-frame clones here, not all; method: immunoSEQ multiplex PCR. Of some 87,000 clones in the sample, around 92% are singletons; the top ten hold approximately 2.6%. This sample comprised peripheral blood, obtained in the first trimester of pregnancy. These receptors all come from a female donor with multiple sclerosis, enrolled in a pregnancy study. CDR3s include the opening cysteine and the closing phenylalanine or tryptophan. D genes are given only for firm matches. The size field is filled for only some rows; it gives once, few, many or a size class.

CASSPSGTGTDTQYF	TGTGCCAGCTCACCAAGCGGGACAGGAACAGATACGCAGTATTTT	-	-	TRBJ2-3	TRBV18
CASSLGAYAGTEAFF	TGCGCCAGCAGCTTGGGGGCGTACGCGGGCACTGAAGCTTTCTTT	-	-	TRBJ1-1	TRBV5-1
CASSLEGRGPDTQYF	TGTGCCAGCAGTTTAGAAGGGCGGGGTCCAGATACGCAGTATTTT	-	-	TRBJ2-3	TRBV27
CASSARTRGNQPQHF	TGTGCCAGCAGCGCGCGGACAAGGGGCAATCAGCCCCAGCATTTT	-	-	TRBJ1-5	TRBV7-8
CASSLGRATSYEQYF	TGTGCCAGCAGCTTGGGCAGGGCTACATCCTACGAGCAGTACTTC	-	-	TRBJ2-7	TRBV5-6
CASSEAEGMVAANPPGYTQYF	TGTGCCAGCAGTGAAGCAGAAGGGATGGTAGCGGCAAACCCCCCCGGGTATACGCAGTATTTT	-	-	TRBJ2-3	TRBV6-1
CASSPGTSGRGYNEQFF	TGTGCCAGCAGCCCCGGGACTAGCGGGAGGGGCTACAATGAGCAGTTCTTC	TRBD2	-	TRBJ2-1	TRBV7-9
CASSLAGRGNSPLHF	TGCGCCAGCAGCTTGGCCGGCAGGGGAAATTCACCCCTCCACTTT	-	-	TRBJ1-6	TRBV5-1
CASSLGRGGWTDTQYF	TGTGCCAGCAGCTTAGGCCGGGGGGGCTGGACAGATACGCAGTATTTT	TRBD2	-	TRBJ2-3	TRBV7-3
CASTPLGAGELFF	TGTGCCAGCACCCCACTGGGGGCTGGGGAGCTGTTTTTT	-	-	TRBJ2-2	TRBV6-5
CASSPGGGMNTEAFF	TGTGCCAGCAGCCCCGGTGGGGGGATGAACACTGAAGCTTTCTTT	-	-	TRBJ1-1	TRBV11-3
CAWSATGSTDTQYF	TGTGCCTGGAGCGCCACGGGAAGCACAGATACGCAGTATTTT	-	-	TRBJ2-3	TRBV30
CASSFTGTSSYEQYF	TGTGCCAGCAGCTTCACCGGGACTAGCTCCTACGAGCAGTACTTC	TRBD2	-	TRBJ2-7	TRBV13
CASSPSPYSYNEQFF	TGTGCCAGCAGTCCTAGCCCTTACTCCTACAATGAGCAGTTCTTC	-	-	TRBJ2-1	TRBV27
CASSLTSGGYEQFF	TGTGCCAGCAGTTTAACTAGCGGGGGTTATGAGCAGTTCTTC	TRBD2	-	TRBJ2-1	TRBV6-5
CASSERGLGYTF	TGTGCCAGCAGTGAGCGCGGTCTTGGCTACACCTTC	-	-	TRBJ1-2	TRBV6-1
CASSWAGGDTGELFF	TGTGCCAGTAGTTGGGCAGGGGGAGACACCGGGGAGCTGTTTTTT	TRBD1	-	TRBJ2-2	TRBV19
CASKGLADSYEQYF	TGTGCCAGTAAAGGACTAGCGGATTCCTACGAGCAGTACTTC	TRBD2	-	TRBJ2-7	TRBV19
CASSLLDEVRETQYF	TGTGCCAGCAGTTTACTCGACGAGGTTCGAGAGACCCAGTACTTC	-	once	TRBJ2-5	TRBV28
CASSSLAGASEQYF	TGTGCCAGCAGCTCACTAGCGGGAGCCTCCGAGCAGTACTTC	TRBD2	-	TRBJ2-7	TRBV7-2
CASSPLWGEQFF	TGTGCCAGCAGCCCGCTTTGGGGCGAGCAGTTCTTC	-	-	TRBJ2-1	TRBV25-1
CASSAQGSSYNEQFF	TGTGCCAGTAGTGCCCAGGGTAGCTCCTACAATGAGCAGTTCTTC	-	-	TRBJ2-1	TRBV19
CASSGPGQGSLNTEAFF	TGTGCCAGCAGCGGGCCGGGACAGGGGTCTTTAAACACTGAAGCTTTCTTT	TRBD1	-	TRBJ1-1	TRBV7-9
CASSLFRVTGELFF	TGTGCCAGCAGTTTATTCAGGGTTACCGGGGAGCTGTTTTTT	-	-	TRBJ2-2	TRBV28
CASSPRDAYEQYF	TGTGCCAGCAGCCCCCGGGATGCCTACGAGCAGTACTTC	-	-	TRBJ2-7	TRBV7-9
CASSQDAGSQPQHF	TGTGCCAGCAGCCAAGACGCCGGGAGTCAGCCCCAGCATTTT	-	once	TRBJ1-5	TRBV4-2
CSVEFQGVLYEQYF	TGCAGCGTTGAATTCCAGGGGGTGTTATACGAGCAGTACTTC	TRBD1	-	TRBJ2-7	TRBV29-1
CASTIIAGAKDTQYF	TGTGCCAGCACTATAATAGCGGGAGCCAAAGATACGCAGTATTTT	TRBD2	-	TRBJ2-3	TRBV6-5
CASSVGVGGNEQFF	TGTGCCAGCAGCGTAGGGGTGGGGGGCAATGAGCAGTTCTTC	-	-	TRBJ2-1	TRBV9
CATSRAPQGSVTGELFF	TGTGCCACCAGCAGAGCCCCCCAGGGATCTGTCACCGGGGAGCTGTTTTTT	-	-	TRBJ2-2	TRBV15
CASLAGPTYEQYF	TGTGCCAGCCTAGCGGGCCCCACCTACGAGCAGTACTTC	TRBD2	-	TRBJ2-7	TRBV2
CASSLKLVTGDNNEQFF	TGTGCCAGCAGCTTAAAGTTGGTGACAGGGGACAACAATGAGCAGTTCTTC	TRBD1	-	TRBJ2-1	TRBV7-9
CSVETPEAFF	TGCAGCGTTGAAACACCTGAAGCTTTCTTT	-	few	TRBJ1-1	TRBV29-1
CASSTRQGAKNTEAFF	TGTGCCAGCAGTACCCGACAGGGAGCGAAGAACACTGAAGCTTTCTTT	TRBD1	-	TRBJ1-1	TRBV2
CASSLYRGGEAFF	TGTGCCAGCAGTTTATATAGGGGGGGTGAAGCTTTCTTT	-	-	TRBJ1-1	TRBV27
CASSPPGTGKVGQYF	TGTGCCAGCAGCCCACCCGGGACAGGGAAGGTTGGGCAGTACTTC	TRBD1	once	TRBJ2-7	TRBV7-9
CASSLLAGGSTDTQYF	TGTGCCAGCAGCTTATTAGCGGGAGGTTCCACAGATACGCAGTATTTT	TRBD2	-	TRBJ2-3	TRBV7-3
CASTSGGGTGELFF	TGTGCCAGCACCTCAGGTGGGGGGACCGGGGAGCTGTTTTTT	-	-	TRBJ2-2	TRBV27
CAWSGGLVADTQYF	TGTGCCTGGAGCGGGGGACTAGTGGCAGATACGCAGTATTTT	TRBD2	-	TRBJ2-3	TRBV30
CASSPSRTVSSGNTIYF	TGTGCCAGCAGCCCCAGCCGGACTGTGAGCTCTGGAAACACCATATATTTT	-	-	TRBJ1-3	TRBV7-9
CASSRGDYTDTQYF	TGCGCCAGCAGCCGAGGGGACTACACAGATACGCAGTATTTT	TRBD2	-	TRBJ2-3	TRBV5-1
CASSPGRVPYEQYF	TGTGCCAGCTCACCTGGCAGGGTACCCTACGAGCAGTACTTC	-	-	TRBJ2-7	TRBV18
CASSPTAGRELGELFF	TGTGCCAGCAGCCCCACGGCTGGGCGGGAGTTGGGGGAGCTGTTTTTT	TRBD2	once	TRBJ2-2	TRBV7-9
CASSDSGSHEQFF	TGTGCCAGCAGTGATAGCGGGAGCCATGAGCAGTTCTTC	TRBD2	-	TRBJ2-1	TRBV2
CASSPPTSGRGDIQYF	TGTGCCAGCAGCCCACCGACTAGCGGGAGGGGGGACATTCAGTACTTC	TRBD2	once	TRBJ2-4	TRBV7-9